The rows below give T cell receptor beta chains drawn from one sample of a study of early T cells in non-severe SARS-CoV-2 infection. In TCRdb, the 5' RACE reads were re-called with MiXCR into one record per CDR3 protein. The sample has about 76,000 distinct CDR3 sequences, about a sixth seen once. Sample: whole blood. These receptor sequences come from an adult who was a healthcare worker with PCR-confirmed SARS-CoV-2 infection or an uninfected control (not recorded which). Each CDR3 is given with its conserved first and last residue. D genes are given only for firm matches. Size values are once, few and many counts, or a class for expanded clones, and some rows have none.

j_call d_call v_call clone_size cdr3_length cdr3_nt cdr3_aa
TRBJ2-5 NA TRBV28 many 15 TGTGCCAGCAGTTTATGGGGCAGACCGCAAGAGACCCAGTACTTC CASSLWGRPQETQYF
TRBJ1-5 TRBD1 TRBV3-1 NA 13 TGTGCCAGCAGCCAGCGGGCGGACAGGCCCCCGCATTTT CASSQRADRPPHF
TRBJ2-5 NA TRBV28 few 15 TGTGCCAGCAGTTTATACCGGAAGACCCAAGAGACCCAGTACTTC CASSLYRKTQETQYF
TRBJ1-2 NA TRBV20-1 few 10 TGCAGTGCTAAGGACGGCCGCGACACCTTC CSAKDGRDTF
TRBJ2-3 NA TRBV7-3 few 14 TGTGCCAGCAGCTTGCGGCTTCTATCAGATACGCAGTATTTT CASSLRLLSDTQYF
TRBJ1-3 NA TRBV3-1 NA 16 TGTGCCAGCAGCCAAGTTGACACGTTCTCTGGAAACACCATATATTTT CASSQVDTFSGNTIYF
TRBJ1-2 TRBD1 TRBV29-1 NA 12 TGCAGCGTTCTACAGGGGTTGGCTGGCTACACCTTC CSVLQGLAGYTF
TRBJ1-5 NA TRBV27 few 14 TGTGCCAGCAGTTTTTCAGGGTCGGATCAGCCCCAGCATTTT CASSFSGSDQPQHF
TRBJ1-5 TRBD1 TRBV30 many 13 TGTGCCTGGAGTGCAGGGGGCCATCAGCCCCAGCATTTT CAWSAGGHQPQHF
TRBJ1-2 NA TRBV29-1 many 15 TGCAGCGTTGAAGATCCGCGGGGCTTTAGCTATGGCTACACCTTC CSVEDPRGFSYGYTF